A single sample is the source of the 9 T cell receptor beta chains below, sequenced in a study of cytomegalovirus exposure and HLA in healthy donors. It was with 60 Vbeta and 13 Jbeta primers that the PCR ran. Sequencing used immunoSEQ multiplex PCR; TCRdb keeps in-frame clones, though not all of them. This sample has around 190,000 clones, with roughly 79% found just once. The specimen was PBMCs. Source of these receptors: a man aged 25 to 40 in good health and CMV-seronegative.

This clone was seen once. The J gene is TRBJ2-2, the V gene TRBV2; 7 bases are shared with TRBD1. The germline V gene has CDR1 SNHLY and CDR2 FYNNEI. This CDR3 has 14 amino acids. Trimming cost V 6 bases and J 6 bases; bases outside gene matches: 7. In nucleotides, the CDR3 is TGTGCCAGCAGCCCACAGGGGATTCCCGGGGAGCTGTTTTTT. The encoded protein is CASSPQGIPGELFF.

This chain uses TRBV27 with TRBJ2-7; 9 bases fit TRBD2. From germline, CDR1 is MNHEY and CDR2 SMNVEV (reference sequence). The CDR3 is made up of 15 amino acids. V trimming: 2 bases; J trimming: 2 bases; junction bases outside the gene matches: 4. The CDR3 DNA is TGTGCCAGCAGTTTAGGCCTAGCGGGACCCTACGAGCAGTACTTC. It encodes CASSLGLAGPYEQYF.

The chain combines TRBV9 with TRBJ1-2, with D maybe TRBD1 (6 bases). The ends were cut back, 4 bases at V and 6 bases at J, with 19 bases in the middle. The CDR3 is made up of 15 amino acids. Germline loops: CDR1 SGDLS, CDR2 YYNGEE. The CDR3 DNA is TGTGCCAGCAGCTCCGGGACAAGAAGTCTTAATGGCTACACCTTC. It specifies CASSSGTRSLNGYTF.

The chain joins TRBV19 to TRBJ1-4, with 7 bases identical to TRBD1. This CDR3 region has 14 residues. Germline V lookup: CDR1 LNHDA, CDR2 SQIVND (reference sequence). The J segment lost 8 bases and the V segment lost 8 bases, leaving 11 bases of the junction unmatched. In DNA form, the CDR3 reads TGTGCCAGTTCAAAAGGCAAGGGGGCGGAAAAACTGTTTTTT. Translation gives CASSKGKGAEKLFF.

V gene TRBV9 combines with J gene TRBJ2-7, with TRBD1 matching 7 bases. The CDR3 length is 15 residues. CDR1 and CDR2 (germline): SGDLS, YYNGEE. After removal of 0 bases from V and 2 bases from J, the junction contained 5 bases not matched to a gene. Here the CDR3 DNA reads TGTGCCAGCAGCGTAGGGGCAGGGGGAACCTACGAGCAGTACTTC. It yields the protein CASSVGAGGTYEQYF.

The CDR3 bases are TGTGCCAGCTCACCTACCGAGGGGGCTGGCAATCAGCCCCAGCATTTT. It yields the protein CASSPTEGAGNQPQHF. The rearrangement uses TRBV18 and TRBJ1-5; 7 positions match TRBD1. V lost 3 bases to trimming and J lost 2 bases; unmatched junction nucleotides: 7. The CDR3 loop spans 16 amino acids. The V gene's germline CDR1 is KGHSH and CDR2 LQKENI.

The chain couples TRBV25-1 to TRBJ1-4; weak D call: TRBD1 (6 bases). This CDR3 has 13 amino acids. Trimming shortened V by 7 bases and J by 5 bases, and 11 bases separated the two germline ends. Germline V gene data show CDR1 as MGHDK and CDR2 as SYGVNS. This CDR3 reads CASTRGNNEKLFF. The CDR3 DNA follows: TGTGCCAGCACTAGGGGGAACAATGAAAAACTGTTTTTT.

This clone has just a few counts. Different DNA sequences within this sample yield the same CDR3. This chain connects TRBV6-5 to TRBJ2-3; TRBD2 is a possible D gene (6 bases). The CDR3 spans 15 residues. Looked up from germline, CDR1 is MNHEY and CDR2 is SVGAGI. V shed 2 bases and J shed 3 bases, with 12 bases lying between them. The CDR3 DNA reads TGTGCCAGCAGTTACGGGGGGAGTAGGACAGATACGCAGTATTTT. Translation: CASSYGGSRTDTQYF.

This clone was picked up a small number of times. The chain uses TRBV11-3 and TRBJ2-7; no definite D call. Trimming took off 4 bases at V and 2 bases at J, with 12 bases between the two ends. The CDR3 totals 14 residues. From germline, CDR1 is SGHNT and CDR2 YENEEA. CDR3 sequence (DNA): TGTGCCAGCAGCTCCGGGTCCCCGCCCTACGAGCAGTACTTC. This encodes CASSSGSPPYEQYF.